Described below is a single T cell receptor (beta chain) sequence and its context. The target of this receptor is not known. Qualities for individual bases were not recorded, and no much larger clone is one base off. The method was 5' RACE. TCRdb lists the instrument as NextSeq 500. In the TCR library protocol, unique molecular identifiers were attached to individual cDNA molecules to correct for PCR bias and sequencing error. Sequencing covered both TCR alpha and beta chains, and within each sample the abundances of alpha and beta sequences were tightly co-correlated. Under the source paper's analysis protocol: Decombinator V4 was used to annotate the V gene, J gene and CDR3 of the TCR sequences. Expanded TCRs were defined as changing significantly between any two time points under a Poisson model with p below 0.0001. Abundances of TCRs were expressed as counts per million after normalisation to the total number of TCRs sequenced in each sample. VDJdb, accessed 1 November 2021, was searched for CMV, EBV and SARS-CoV-2 annotated TCRs, with TCRs annotated for multiple antigens excluded. The public reads were run again by TCRdb, first through fastp at Q25 and then through MiXCR, and only productive beta chains were kept. All rows with the same CDR3 protein become a single entry with the most common DNA and genes. TCRdb, rather than the study authors, made the V and J calls. The sample table contains 45,000 to 55,000 distinct CDR3 sequences; only one count was recorded for under 7.5% of them. The ten most abundant clones make up approximately 4.1% of the sample.

A case-control design nested within a healthcare worker cohort in London, UK, was used, with weekly nasopharyngeal swab PCR tests and blood sampling performed. Between 23 and 31 March 2020, the week of the UK lockdown, healthcare workers were enrolled and then followed up weekly for as long as 16 weeks. This entry is derived from a study of early T cells in non-severe SARS-CoV-2 infection (dated by TCRdb to the early 2020s). Study-level background: TCR sequencing used bulk RNA from unsorted whole blood, so alpha and beta chains could not be paired.

Study-level results and caveats: Matching against VDJdb was skewed toward anti-spike CD8 responses, likely underestimated virus-specific expansions, and missed private and CD4 specificities.

Sample: whole blood. This receptor was taken from an adult who was a healthcare worker with PCR-confirmed SARS-CoV-2 infection or an uninfected control (not recorded which).

The bases read TGTGCCAGTAGTATCCAGGGGGACAATCAGCCCCAGCATTTT. Its amino acids are CASSIQGDNQPQHF. The sequence links TRBV19 to TRBJ1-5, and 7 bases in between align with TRBD1. V ends up 3 bases short and J 3 bases short, with an unmatched junction base count of 2. From a lookup of the germline V gene (reference sequence), CDR1 and CDR2 are LNHDA and SQIVND. There are 14 amino acids in the CDR3, from cysteine to phenylalanine inclusive. This entry keeps only the CDR3 DNA: 42 bases, framed from base 1.